These 4 T cell receptor beta chains share one sample of origin, sequenced in a study of T cell changes during pregnancy in multiple sclerosis. The repertoire was sequenced with immunoSEQ multiplex PCR; TCRdb's copy has only in-frame clones and lacks some. The sample has 15,000 to 25,000 clones, approximately 90% seen once. The input for sequencing was CD8+ T cells from peripheral blood mononuclear cells, taken in the third trimester of pregnancy. The receptors originated from a female donor in good health, enrolled as a control in a pregnancy study.

The J gene is TRBJ2-7, the V gene TRBV5-1, with a possible D match to TRBD2 (5 bases). CDR3 size: 15 residues. Germline-derived CDR1 and CDR2 are SGHRS and YFSETQ. V shed 4 bases and J shed 3 bases, with 17 bases lying between them. The CDR3 bases are TGCGCCAGCAGCCCATTAGAGAGGGCACTCTACGAGCAGTACTTC. Translated: CASSPLERALYEQYF.

The chain carries TRBV9 and TRBJ1-5; D is unresolved. Trimming removed 1 base from V and 4 bases from J, with 6 bases in between. Germline-derived CDR1 and CDR2 are SGDLS and YYNGEE. CDR3 size: 13 residues. The DNA for the CDR3 is TGTGCCAGCAGCGTACACGGGAATCAGCCCCAGCATTTT. This gives the protein CASSVHGNQPQHF.

J is TRBJ2-2 and V is TRBV28, with unresolved D. The CDR3 spans 13 residues. V gave up 6 bases and J gave up 6 bases, with 11 bases separating them. Looked up from germline, CDR1 is MDHEN and CDR2 is SYDVKM. The CDR3 sequence: CASRLRGAGELFF. The DNA of the CDR3 is TGTGCCAGCAGGCTTCGAGGAGCCGGGGAGCTGTTTTTT.

This chain joins TRBV15 and TRBJ2-3; weak D call: TRBD2 (5 bases). V lost 1 base and J 5 bases, leaving 10 bases between the germline ends. CDR1 and CDR2 (germline): LNHNV, YYDKDF (reference sequence). The CDR3 loop spans 14 amino acids. The CDR3 sequence: CATSRGTGRDTQYF. CDR3 DNA: TGTGCCACCAGCAGAGGAACGGGGAGAGATACGCAGTATTTT.